This T cell receptor beta chain was recorded in a study of T cells after yellow fever vaccination (dated by TCRdb to about 2019). Regarding the research as a whole: Libraries from fractions with low cell numbers were prepared with the SMART-Seq v4 Ultra Low Input RNA kit. Blood was drawn at multiple timepoints before and after primary and secondary immunization, with bulk PBMC replicates and cell subsets isolated. To follow T-cell clones before and after both primary and booster YFV17D yellow fever vaccination, bulk TCR alpha and beta repertoires underwent longitudinal sequencing. Two healthy male donors made up the cohort, one aged 18 to 30 years and the other aged 30 to 40 years. Results and caveats for the whole study, not just this receptor: Because only a couple of donors were included in the study, the extent to which the findings can be generalized is limited. The secondary T-cell response was weaker than the primary response but faster, peaking on day 5 instead of day 15. A small share of clonotypes was detected in both CD4 and CD8 compartments, with the overlap likely arising from convergent recombination. Computational filtering was required because FACS-sorted repertoires could contain abundant contaminating clonotypes from the bulk population. After the booster, most clones that had expanded after primary vaccination were detected again (approximately 97% of CD4 and under 90% of CD8), suggesting broad maintenance of memory.

Details on this clonotype: Its specific antigen is unknown. There are no base qualities to consult, and no much larger clone falls within one base.

TCR cDNA was synthesized by 5'RACE template switching, which introduced a universal primer site and unique molecular identifiers. Priming of cDNA synthesis was performed from both the TCR alpha and TCR beta constant segments. Libraries were amplified in two PCR steps, with sample barcodes and sequencing adapters added in the second step. Libraries were sequenced on Illumina HiSeq 2500 (2x100 bp) or NovaSeq (2x150 bp). For the original study's pipeline: Demultiplexing of reads and collapsing into UMI consensus sequences were performed with MIGEC, and V(D)J alignment was carried out with MiXCR. Clonotypes responding to the vaccine were identified with edgeR on replicate PBMC samples, with the criteria of FDR below 0.01 and a log2 fold change above 5 up to day 15. Each bulk clonotype was labeled CD4 or CD8 based on which sequenced repertoire, CD4 or CD8, contained the clonotype at higher abundance. TCRdb trimmed public reads at Q25 via fastp, called clones via MiXCR and kept in-frame beta chains. Each entry merges the rows of one CDR3 protein and shows their most common DNA and genes. The V and J calls come from TCRdb's annotation, not from the publication. In all, the sample holds around 400,000 distinct CDR3 sequences, and approximately 10% of those were seen once. In total, the top ten clones hold more than 15% of the sample.

Its CDR3 holds 15 amino acids, cysteine through phenylalanine. Only CDR3 DNA remains: 45 bases, in frame from the first base. The germline V end is reduced by 0 bases and the J end by 8 bases; junction bases left unmatched: 5. Per the germline V gene (reference sequence), DFQATT is the CDR1 and SNEGSKA is the CDR2. The treatment or condition label for this specimen denotes: live attenuated yellow fever vaccine strain. At each blood-draw timepoint, two biological replicates of bulk PBMCs were collected. A standard Ficoll-Paque protocol was used to isolate PBMCs from peripheral blood. TriZol was used to extract RNA from bulk PBMCs, CD4 and CD8 fractions, and dextramer-positive and dextramer-negative fractions.

This clonotype originated in a man aged 18 to 29 who received the YFV17D yellow fever vaccine. The chain is encoded by TRBV20-1 joined to TRBJ2-1; TRBD2 aligns with 12 central bases. The sample in question was PBMCs, obtained on the day of the first yellow fever vaccination. The CDR3: CSARESSGGVYEQFF. In nucleotide form, the sequence is TGCAGTGCTAGAGAATCTAGCGGGGGGGTGTATGAGCAGTTCTTC.